Listed here are 17 T cell receptor beta chains from one sample, sequenced in a study of shared clonotypes between healthy human individuals. As defined, naive CD8 cells were CD45RO-negative and positively selected for CCR7, with terminally differentiated effector memory CD45RA+ cells excluded. Clones were read by immunoSEQ multiplex PCR, and TCRdb kept only the in-frame ones, dropping some. The table includes about 1,900,000 clones, about 94% detected once. Sequenced: naive CD8+ T cells sorted from blood. The receptors originated from a man younger than 35 in good health.

J is TRBJ2-1 and V is TRBV27; D may be TRBD2 (6 bases). V was cut by 7 bases and J by 6 bases, with 19 bases left in between. The CDR3 runs 15 residues. Germline V gives CDR1 MNHEY, CDR2 SMNVEV (reference sequence). In DNA, the CDR3 is TGTGCCAGCACTTTTACCGGGAGTTCGGGCAATGAGCAGTTCTTC. Translated: CASTFTGSSGNEQFF.

The chain links TRBV4-3 to TRBJ2-1; 14 bases match TRBD2. The CDR3 has 16 amino acids. The ends lost 1 base at V and 7 bases at J; junction bases unmatched: 3. Germline CDR1 LGHNA, CDR2 YSLEER. The DNA for the CDR3 is TGCGCCAGCAGCCAAGCGGGACTAGCGGGAGAGAATGAGCAGTTCTTC. The encoded protein is CASSQAGLAGENEQFF.

The chain couples TRBV27 to TRBJ2-5, with TRBD2 as a possible D gene (6 bases). There are 15 residues in the CDR3. V was trimmed by 5 bases and J by 5 bases, leaving 18 bases between them. In germline, CDR1 is MNHEY, CDR2 SMNVEV (reference sequence). The DNA for the CDR3 is TGTGCCAGCAGTCCCCTTTGGGCCAGCGGGGAGACCCAGTACTTC. Its translation: CASSPLWASGETQYF.

CDR3 coding DNA: TGTGCCAGTAGTATAACAGGGGCCAACTACGAGCAGTACTTC. It encodes CASSITGANYEQYF. V usage is TRBV19 and J usage is TRBJ2-7; TRBD1 matches at 7 bases. Germline V CDR1 and CDR2: LNHDA, SQIVND (reference sequence). With V trimmed by 2 bases and J by 3 bases, 4 bases remained unmatched. The CDR3 is 14 amino acids.

The V call is TRBV20-1, the J call TRBJ2-7; D remains ambiguous. The CDR3 sequence is 11 residues long. V was trimmed by 5 bases and J by 4 bases, leaving 9 bases between them. In germline, CDR1 is DFQATT, CDR2 SNEGSKA (reference sequence). Here the CDR3 DNA reads TGCAGTGCTCCTTGGTCGTACGAGCAGTACTTC. Translating it yields CSAPWSYEQYF.

The V gene is TRBV19, the J gene TRBJ2-1; D possibly corresponds to TRBD2 (5 bases). The CDR3 consists of 16 residues. The germline V gene has CDR1 LNHDA and CDR2 SQIVND (reference sequence). The ends were cut back, 0 bases at V and 10 bases at J, with 19 bases in the middle. The DNA for the CDR3 is TGTGCCAGTAGTATAGAGCTGGACTTCAGAGTCACGGAGCAGTTCTTC. It yields the protein CASSIELDFRVTEQFF.

This chain connects TRBV28 to TRBJ2-1; D remains unclear. This CDR3 is built from 13 residues. V shed 8 bases and J shed 0 bases, with 8 bases lying between them. CDR1 and CDR2 (germline): MDHEN, SYDVKM. The CDR3 sequence: CASDNGSYNEQFF. CDR3 nucleotides: TGTGCCAGCGACAACGGCTCCTACAATGAGCAGTTCTTC.

Worth noting for this clone: Other DNA sequences in the same sample also yield this CDR3. V is TRBV7-9 and J is TRBJ2-7; 7 bases map to TRBD1. Germline CDR1 reads SEHNR; CDR2 reads FQNEAQ (reference sequence). Trimming at V came to 1 base and at J to 0 bases, leaving 3 bases not matched to a gene. This CDR3 contains 15 residues. CDR3 bases: TGTGCCAGCAGCTTAGAACAGGGGAGCTCCTACGAGCAGTACTTC. Amino acid sequence: CASSLEQGSSYEQYF.

V and J are TRBV7-9 and TRBJ2-5, with D maybe TRBD2 (6 bases). The germline V and J ends were trimmed by 5 bases and 5 bases, with 15 bases remaining between them. The CDR3 loop spans 14 amino acids. Germline values: CDR1 SEHNR, CDR2 FQNEAQ (reference sequence). CDR3 bases: TGTGCCAGCAGCGGACGGTCGGAGGGCGAGACCCAGTACTTC. Its translation: CASSGRSEGETQYF.

CDR3 in amino acids: CASSLGLAGGQSDTQYF. The CDR3 nucleotides read TGTGCCAGCAGCTTGGGACTAGCGGGGGGCCAGTCAGATACGCAGTATTTT. This chain joins TRBV13 and TRBJ2-3; 15 nucleotides agree with TRBD2. This CDR3 is built from 17 residues. With 3 bases clipped from V and 4 bases from J, the junction kept 5 bases outside the gene matches. In germline, CDR1 is PRHDT, CDR2 FYEKMQ (reference sequence).

The V call is TRBV2, the J call TRBJ2-5; D is uncertain. CDR1 is SNHLY, CDR2 FYNNEI, per germline. This CDR3 comprises 14 residues. The V end was cut by 8 bases, the J end by 1 base, with 14 bases between. CDR3 loop: CASETSWGQETQYF. CDR3 DNA: TGTGCCAGCGAGACTTCCTGGGGCCAAGAGACCCAGTACTTC.

This chain joins TRBV10-3 and TRBJ2-7; D is uncertain. The CDR3 is 13 amino acids. Germline V gene sequence: CDR1 ENHRY, CDR2 SYGVKD. V gave up 2 bases and J gave up 6 bases, with 11 bases separating them. CDR3 sequence (DNA): TGTGCCATCAGTGAGGGTTCGAATCTCGAGCAGTACTTC. This encodes CAISEGSNLEQYF.

This chain joins TRBV7-6 and TRBJ2-7; 9 bases are shared with TRBD1. This CDR3 is built from 14 residues. The germline V gene encodes CDR1 SGHVS and CDR2 FNYEAQ. The V gene end was trimmed by 5 bases and the J gene end by 3 bases; junction bases not matched to a gene: 5. The CDR3 protein is CASSPATGGYEQYF. In nucleotides, the CDR3 is TGTGCCAGCAGCCCAGCGACAGGGGGCTACGAGCAGTACTTC. The complete variable domain, with remaining parts taken from reference TRBV7-6 and TRBJ2-7, reads GAGVSQSPRYKVTKRGQDVALRCDPISGHVSLYWYRQALGQGPEFLTYFNYEAQQDKSGLPNDRFSAERPEGSISTLTIQRTEQRDSAMYRCASSPATGGYEQYFGPGTRLTVT.

The chain has TRBV6-5 and TRBJ1-2; 7 positions agree with TRBD1. The CDR3 runs 14 residues. Germline CDR1 is MNHEY and CDR2 is SVGAGI. Trimming removed 5 bases from V and 8 bases from J; junction bases left unmatched: 11. CDR3 in amino acids: CASSPPDRVYGYTF. CDR3 coding DNA: TGTGCCAGCAGTCCTCCAGACAGGGTTTACGGCTACACCTTC.

The chain has TRBV2 and TRBJ2-7; D not resolved. Looked up from germline, CDR1 is SNHLY and CDR2 is FYNNEI. The CDR3 runs to 13 residues. Between the trimmed V and J ends, which lost 7 bases and 6 bases, there was a span of 16 bases. CDR3 DNA: TGTGCCAGCAAGGGCAGCCCCTCGGGCGAGCAGTACTTC. As protein: CASKGSPSGEQYF. Full variable domain (outside the CDR3, taken from reference TRBV2 and TRBJ2-7): EPEVTQTPSHQVTQMGQEVILRCVPISNHLYFYWYRQILGQKVEFLVSFYNNEISEKSEIFDDQFSVERPDGSNFTLKIRSTKLEDSAMYFCASKGSPSGEQYFGPGTRLTVT.

The rearrangement joins TRBV7-9 to TRBJ2-5, with D perhaps TRBD2 (5 bases). The CDR3 is 15 residues long. Germline-derived CDR1 and CDR2 are SEHNR and FQNEAQ (reference sequence). V was clipped by 5 bases and J by 4 bases, with 17 bases between them. The CDR3 DNA sequence: TGTGCCAGCAGCCAATCCAACCTCGGGATAGAGACCCAGTACTTC. Encoded protein: CASSQSNLGIETQYF. The full variable domain, completed using reference TRBV7-9 and TRBJ2-5, is DTGVSQNPRHKITKRGQNVTFRCDPISEHNRLYWYRQTLGQGPEFLTYFQNEAQLEKSRLLSDRFSAERPKGSFSTLEIQRTEQGDSAMYLCASSQSNLGIETQYFGPGTRLLVL.

V is TRBV2 and J is TRBJ2-3; TRBD2 matches at 7 bases. The V segment lost 2 bases and the J segment 2 bases; nucleotides outside the gene matches: 10. The length of the CDR3 is 17 residues. The germline V gene encodes CDR1 SNHLY and CDR2 FYNNEI. The DNA of the CDR3 is TGTGCCAGCAGTGAAAACCTAGCGGTTATTTTCACAGATACGCAGTATTTT. It is translated as CASSENLAVIFTDTQYF.